The 28 T cell receptor beta chains presented below share a single source sample, sequenced in a study of vaccination effects on CD4 cells after COVID-19. These receptors' targets are unknown. Antigen-specific CD4+ T cells expanded by the ViraFEST assay with viral peptide pools were then sequenced. It was after 10 days of culture that CD4+ T cells were isolated. As their vaccination, participants received two doses of either BNT162b2 or mRNA-1273. This table comes from immunoSEQ multiplex PCR, and its TCRdb copy is limited to in-frame clones, with some not included. The data show some 74,000 clones, with approximately 80% seen just once and 1% to 1.5% held by the top ten. Sequenced material: CD4+ T cells from PBMCs cultured with HCoV-229E spike peptides, taken after COVID-19 vaccination. Source of these receptors: a human donor who received a COVID-19 vaccine.

This clone came up a few times. The CDR3 bases are TGTGCCAGCAGCCCCCAGATGAACACTGAAGCTTTCTTT. Translating it yields CASSPQMNTEAFF. The chain combines TRBV7-3 with TRBJ1-1; D remains unclear. Germline-derived CDR1 and CDR2 are SGHTA and FQGTGA. V shed 5 bases and J shed 0 bases, with 7 bases lying between them. CDR3 length equals 13 residues.

The chain uses TRBV18 and TRBJ2-4, with 11 bases fitting TRBD2. Germline CDR1 and CDR2: KGHSH and LQKENI. V shed 3 bases, J shed 2 bases, and the junction held 6 bases outside the gene matches. The CDR3 is 17 residues long. Written as DNA, the CDR3 is TGTGCCAGCTCACCGAGTAGCGGGGGGGCAACCAAAAACATTCAGTACTTC. Residues: CASSPSSGGATKNIQYF.

The V gene is TRBV2, the J gene TRBJ1-4; no reliable D call. CDR1 and CDR2 from the germline V gene are SNHLY and FYNNEI. V was pared by 4 bases and J by 4 bases, with 7 bases between. The CDR3 sequence is 13 residues long. The CDR3 is CASSGWSNEKLFF. The CDR3, as DNA: TGTGCCAGCAGTGGTTGGAGTAATGAAAAACTGTTTTTT. Complete variable domain (other parts from reference TRBV2 and TRBJ1-4): EPEVTQTPSHQVTQMGQEVILRCVPISNHLYFYWYRQILGQKVEFLVSFYNNEISEKSEIFDDQFSVERPDGSNFTLKIRSTKLEDSAMYFCASSGWSNEKLFFGSGTQLSVL.

The V gene is TRBV7-2, the J gene TRBJ1-2, with 8 bases matching TRBD1. CDR1 and CDR2 from the germline V gene are SGHTA and FQGNSA. CDR3 length: 15 amino acids. With 5 bases clipped from V and 6 bases from J, the junction kept 11 bases outside the gene matches. The CDR3 nucleotides read TGTGCCAGCAGCACAGGGGGTGGGACAGTTAATGGCTACACCTTC. It yields the protein CASSTGGGTVNGYTF.

The J gene is TRBJ2-1, the V gene TRBV30; 8 positions match TRBD2. There are 14 residues in the CDR3. Germline V gene lookup returns CDR1 GTSNPN and CDR2 SVGIG (reference sequence). The V gene end was trimmed by 1 base and the J gene end by 4 bases; junction bases not matched to a gene: 3. CDR3 in amino acids: CAWSDRGGYNEQFF. The DNA for the CDR3 is TGTGCCTGGAGTGATCGGGGGGGGTACAATGAGCAGTTCTTC.

V gene TRBV5-4 combines with J gene TRBJ1-2; D may be TRBD1 (6 bases). Germline assignment: CDR1 SGHNT and CDR2 YYREEE (reference sequence). The CDR3 has 14 amino acids. Deletions cut 4 bases from V and 0 bases from J, with 10 bases between. Here the CDR3 reads CASSIQGPNYGYTF. CDR3 sequence (DNA): TGTGCCAGCAGCATACAGGGCCCTAACTATGGCTACACCTTC.

This chain joins TRBV29-1 and TRBJ2-3; possible D gene TRBD2, 5 bases. Per the germline V gene, CDR1 is SQVTM and CDR2 is ANQGSEA. The CDR3 totals 13 residues. Trimming removed 6 bases at V and 9 bases at J, with 19 bases between. The DNA of the CDR3 is TGCAGCGTCACCTCCACTCAGAGGGAGACGCAGTATTTT. Protein: CSVTSTQRETQYF.

V and J are TRBV6-5 and TRBJ2-7, with 7 positions matching TRBD1. Germline CDR1 and CDR2: MNHEY and SVGAGI. Trimming took 6 bases from V and 3 from J; bases not matched to a gene: 2. This CDR3 contains 12 residues. DNA for the CDR3: TGTGCCAGCAGGAGACAGGGCTACGAGCAGTACGTC. Protein: CASRRQGYEQYV.

The chain carries TRBV7-2 and TRBJ1-6; a possible D gene is TRBD1 (6 bases). There are 15 residues in the CDR3. V was clipped by 5 bases and J by 8 bases, with 16 bases between them. Germline V lookup: CDR1 SGHTA, CDR2 FQGNSA. CDR3 protein: CASSRIQGIDSPLHF. In nucleotides, the CDR3 is TGTGCCAGCAGCCGCATACAGGGTATTGATTCACCCCTCCACTTT.

The chain employs TRBV15 and TRBJ1-5; D is undetermined. This CDR3 spans 14 amino acids. Germline values: CDR1 LNHNV, CDR2 YYDKDF (reference sequence). V was shortened by 0 bases and J by 6 bases, with 9 bases between the two germline ends. CDR3 amino acids: CATSRDPGSQPQHF. In nucleotides, the CDR3 is TGTGCCACCAGCAGAGATCCGGGAAGTCAGCCCCAGCATTTT.

The chain couples TRBV4-1 to TRBJ2-5; tentative D call: TRBD1 (6 bases). Trimming pared 7 bases from V and 2 bases from J, leaving 17 bases between. The germline gives CDR1 MGHRA, CDR2 YSYEKL. The length of the CDR3 is 15 residues. The CDR3 DNA reads as TGCGCCAGCAAACACCTAGGGACATTACAAGAGACCCAGTACTTC. It translates to CASKHLGTLQETQYF.

This clone was detected only once. The rearrangement joins TRBV7-8 to TRBJ1-5; the D is unclear. V dropped 4 bases and J dropped 7 bases, with 11 bases sitting between them. The CDR3 extends over 13 amino acids. The germline CDR1 and CDR2 sequences are SGHVS and FQNEAQ. Here the CDR3 reads CASSSTSWQPQHF. CDR3 bases: TGTGCCAGCAGCTCCACCTCGTGGCAGCCCCAGCATTTT.

This chain connects TRBV6-2 or TRBV6-3 to TRBJ1-1; 7 bases match TRBD1. This CDR3 has 16 amino acids. CDR1 is MNHEY and CDR2 is SVGEGT in the germline V gene. The ends lost 3 bases at V and 1 base at J; junction bases unmatched: 8. The CDR3 DNA sequence: TGTGCCAGCAGTTATCGGACAGGTGGGAGGAACACTGAAGCTTTCTTT. This encodes CASSYRTGGRNTEAFF.

The chain carries TRBV2 and TRBJ2-2; 7 positions match TRBD1. V shed 4 bases, J shed 6 bases, and the junction held 8 bases outside the gene matches. The V gene's germline CDR1 is SNHLY and CDR2 FYNNEI. The CDR3 has 15 residues. The CDR3 loop is CASSVEGASAGELFF. The CDR3 DNA is TGTGCCAGCAGTGTTGAGGGGGCTTCTGCCGGGGAGCTGTTTTTT.

This clone was seen a single time. This chain connects TRBV18 to TRBJ2-1, with 8 nucleotides matching TRBD2. CDR1 KGHSH and CDR2 LQKENI come from the germline V gene. V shed 3 bases and J 7 bases; nucleotides not matched to a gene: 11. The CDR3 loop spans 16 amino acids. Here the CDR3 reads CASSPLAGTKGNEQFF. The CDR3 nucleotides are TGTGCCAGCTCACCGTTAGCGGGGACAAAAGGGAATGAGCAGTTCTTC.

V usage is TRBV2 and J usage is TRBJ1-2, with D possibly TRBD1 on 6 matching bases. The CDR3 covers 15 residues. Germline CDR1 SNHLY, CDR2 FYNNEI. V gave up 6 bases and J gave up 7 bases, with 21 bases separating them. The CDR3 coding sequence is TGTGCCAGCAGACTATCACAGGGCGTCAGCGGTGGCTACACCTTC. As protein: CASRLSQGVSGGYTF.

The V and J genes are TRBV20-1 and TRBJ1-5; D might be TRBD1 (5 bases). The V end was cut by 3 bases, the J end by 4 bases, with 13 bases between. Germline V gene lookup returns CDR1 DFQATT and CDR2 SNEGSKA (reference sequence). CDR3 length: 14 amino acids. CDR3 protein: CSASYTGQNQPQHF. DNA of the CDR3: TGCAGTGCTAGTTACACAGGACAAAATCAGCCCCAGCATTTT.

V and J are TRBV5-4 and TRBJ2-2; either TRBD1 or TRBD2 may supply D (5 bases each). The CDR3 contains 15 residues. CDR1 SGHNT and CDR2 YYREEE come from the germline V gene (reference sequence). Trimming stripped 0 bases from V and 3 bases from J, with 9 bases between. CDR3 protein: CASSLGGSYTGELFF. The DNA for the CDR3 is TGTGCCAGCAGCTTGGGGGGGTCCTACACCGGGGAGCTGTTTTTT. Supplemented by reference TRBV5-4 and TRBJ2-2, the full variable domain reads ETGVTQSPTHLIKTRGQQVTLRCSSQSGHNTVSWYQQALGQGPQFIFQYYREEENGRGNFPPRFSGLQFPNYSSELNVNALELDDSALYLCASSLGGSYTGELFFGEGSRLTVL.

The chain joins TRBV5-6 to TRBJ2-7; 9 bases are shared with TRBD1. The CDR3 is made up of 15 amino acids. V lost 4 bases to trimming and J lost 5 bases; unmatched junction nucleotides: 10. In germline, CDR1 is SGHDT, CDR2 YYEEEE. CDR3 in DNA: TGTGCCAGCAGCCACGGAAGACAGGGGGTCCACGAGCAGTACGTC. Amino acid sequence: CASSHGRQGVHEQYV.

The rearrangement links TRBV18 to TRBJ2-2; D uncertain. The CDR3 spans 13 residues. Germline V gene data show CDR1 as KGHSH and CDR2 as LQKENI. Trimming shortened V by 3 bases and J by 8 bases, and 10 bases separated the two germline ends. The CDR3 reads CASSPDLSGELFF. Written as DNA, the CDR3 is TGTGCCAGCTCACCCGACTTGTCGGGGGAGCTGTTTTTT.

The J gene is TRBJ2-5, the V gene TRBV6-4, with 7 bases identical to TRBD1. The CDR3 spans 15 residues. Germline V gives CDR1 MRHNA, CDR2 SNTAGT. Unmatched junction bases numbered 14, after V lost 4 bases and J lost 9 bases. The CDR3 region is CASSALRQGTRPQYF. The CDR3 nucleotides are TGTGCCAGCAGTGCCCTTCGACAGGGAACGAGGCCCCAGTACTTC.

V is TRBV27 and J is TRBJ2-7; D unclear. Germline CDR1 MNHEY, CDR2 SMNVEV (reference sequence). The V end was cut by 6 bases, the J end by 3 bases, with 6 bases between. The CDR3 consists of 11 residues. In DNA, the CDR3 is TGTGCCAGCAGGGAAAACTACGAGCAGTACGTC. Protein: CASRENYEQYV.

This clone ranks as medium-sized. In DNA form, the CDR3 reads TGTGCCAGCAGTTTATGGGGTGGCTATGGCTACACCTTC. Encoded protein: CASSLWGGYGYTF. The genes are TRBV12-3 or TRBV12-4 and TRBJ1-2; D is unresolved. Trimming shortened V by 2 bases and J by 4 bases, and 8 bases separated the two germline ends. This CDR3 has 13 amino acids.

This chain joins TRBV5-1 and TRBJ2-2; TRBD2 matches at 13 bases. Germline assignment: CDR1 SGHRS and CDR2 YFSETQ. V trimming: 5 bases; J trimming: 5 bases; junction bases outside the gene matches: 6. The CDR3 sequence is 16 residues long. CDR3 sequence: CASRLGLAGETGELFF. Written as DNA, the CDR3 is TGCGCCAGCAGACTAGGACTAGCGGGAGAGACCGGGGAGCTGTTTTTT.

The V call is TRBV21-1, the J call TRBJ2-7. TRBV21-1 is shown as a pseudogene. There are 15 residues in the CDR3. The CDR3 protein is CASSTRASESYEQYV. The CDR3 DNA reads TGTGCCAGCAGCACCCGGGCCTCCGAATCCTACGAGCAGTACGTC.

V is TRBV5-1 and J is TRBJ2-5; D is uncertain. Trimming cost V 4 bases and J 1 base, with 8 bases left between them. The CDR3 extends over 13 amino acids. Germline CDR1 reads SGHRS; CDR2 reads YFSETQ. The CDR3 sequence: CASSPAPQETQYF. Here the CDR3 DNA reads TGCGCCAGCAGCCCAGCCCCCCAAGAGACCCAGTACTTC. Drawing the rest from reference TRBV5-1 and TRBJ2-5, the complete variable domain is KAGVTQTPRYLIKTRGQQVTLSCSPISGHRSVSWYQQTPGQGLQFLFEYFSETQRNKGNFPGRFSGRQFSNSRSEMNVSTLELGDSALYLCASSPAPQETQYFGPGTRLLVL.

J is TRBJ2-3 and V is TRBV5-1; TRBD2 matches at 9 bases. With 3 bases clipped from V and 2 bases from J, the junction kept 4 bases outside the gene matches. From germline, CDR1 is SGHRS and CDR2 YFSETQ. The CDR3 loop spans 15 amino acids. The CDR3 coding sequence is TGCGCCAGCAGCTGGCGGGGGGGCGCCACAGATACGCAGTATTTT. Translation gives CASSWRGGATDTQYF.

This sequence joins TRBV29-1 and TRBJ1-1, with 8 bases that match TRBD1. The CDR3 runs to 12 residues. Looked up from germline, CDR1 is SQVTM and CDR2 is ANQGSEA. Trimming cost V 6 bases and J 1 base; bases outside gene matches: 1. In DNA form, the CDR3 reads TGCAGCGTGGGGACAGGGAACACTGAAGCTTTCTTT. This gives the protein CSVGTGNTEAFF.